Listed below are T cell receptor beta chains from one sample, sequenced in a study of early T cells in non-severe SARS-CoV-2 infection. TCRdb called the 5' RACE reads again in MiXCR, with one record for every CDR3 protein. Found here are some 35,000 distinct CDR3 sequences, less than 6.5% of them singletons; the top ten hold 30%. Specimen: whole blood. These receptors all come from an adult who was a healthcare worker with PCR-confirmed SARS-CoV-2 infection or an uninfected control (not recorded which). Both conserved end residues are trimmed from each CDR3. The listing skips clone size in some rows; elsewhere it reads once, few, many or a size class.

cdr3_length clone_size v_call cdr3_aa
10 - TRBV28 ASSLFAGEEY
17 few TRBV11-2 ASSSLQPGTAPSNQPQH
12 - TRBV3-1 ASSGGRGGTEAF
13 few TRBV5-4 ASSSHSKGDETQY
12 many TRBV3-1 ASSQVSYGTEAF
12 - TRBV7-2 ASSVTSGGEEQY
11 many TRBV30 AWSVPGGSEQY
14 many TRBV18 ASSLTSGSAYNEQF
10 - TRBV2 ASRSGANVLT
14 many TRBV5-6 ASSPLSKGAPQEQY
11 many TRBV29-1 SVEPPGGRTQY
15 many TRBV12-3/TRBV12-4 ASSPVPRTSIAGELF
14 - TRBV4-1 ASSPGTSGPYNEQF
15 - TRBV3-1 ASSRQRTSGSPNEQF
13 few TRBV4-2 ASSHVGTAGNTIY
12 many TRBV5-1 ASSLGDRTETQY
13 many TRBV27 ASSETERSYNEQF
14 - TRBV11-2 ASSLRPGQGNEKLF
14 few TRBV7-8 ASSPGGGSSTDTQY
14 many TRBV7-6 ASSSPPGERTDTQY
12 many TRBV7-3 ASSFRGSNQPQH
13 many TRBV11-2 ASSPRTGLEETQY
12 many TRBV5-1 ASSLGGGDNEQF
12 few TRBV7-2 ASSLLGGETEAF
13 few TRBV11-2 ASSPRQGSSSPLH
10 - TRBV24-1 ATSDQYDEQF
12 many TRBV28 ASSFIPLANEQF
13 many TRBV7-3 ASSPYPGMGDTQY
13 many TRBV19 ASSIVGGVFQPQH
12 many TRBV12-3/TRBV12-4 ASSLRQVGTEAF
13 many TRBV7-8 ASSLVGRSLETQY
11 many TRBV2 ASSVLENTEAF
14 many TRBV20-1 SARGLPGPGNQPQH
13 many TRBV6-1 ASRSTSGGIGELF
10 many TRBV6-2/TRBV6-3 ASSYGYTEQY
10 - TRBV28 ASNRAYYEQY
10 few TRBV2 ASSYYAGELF
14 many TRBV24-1 ATSDTTSGRPSEQF
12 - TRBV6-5 ASSRTALDQPQH
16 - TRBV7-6 ASSHLARPLMVATTQY
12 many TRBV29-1 SVRPGTGAGELF
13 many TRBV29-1 SVLKREGGTDTQY
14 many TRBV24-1 ATSEPGQGSGNEQF
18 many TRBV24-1 ATTARDRESEAPGANVLT
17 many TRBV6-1 ASSEGSGGTSVSYNEQF
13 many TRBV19 ASSPRTSGAYEQY
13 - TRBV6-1 ASSEDFSGSDTQY
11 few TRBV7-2 ASSLGLRNEQF
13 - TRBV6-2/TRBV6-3 ASSSTLETRDEQF
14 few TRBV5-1 ASTHSGDSSYNEQF
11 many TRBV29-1 SVAIGVTYEQY